These T cell receptor beta chains were read from a single sample in a study of CD8 T cells in Susac syndrome. One entry per CDR3 protein, called by TCRdb with MiXCR from the immunoSEQ multiplex PCR reads. The repertoire holds under 250,000 distinct CDR3 sequences, with 93% as singletons. The sample taken for sequencing was CD4+ T cells from PBMCs. Source of these receptors: a human donor with multiple sclerosis. Each CDR3 is given with its conserved first and last residue. Each record gives: clone size, V gene, D gene, J gene, CDR3 DNA, CDR3 protein. The D gene is left open where the match is weak. Clone size, where shown, is once, few, many, or a class for clones that have expanded.

>NA|TRBV28|TRBD2|TRBJ2-7
TGTGCCAGCAGTTTCGTCGGGGGGGCCCGGTACGAGCAGTACTTC
CASSFVGGARYEQYF
>NA|TRBV4-2|NA|TRBJ2-5
TGTGCCAGCAGCCAAGATCCAGGGGCCGGGGAGACCCAGTACTTC
CASSQDPGAGETQYF
>NA|TRBV6-5|NA|TRBJ2-5
TGTGCCAGCAGTTACGGACCGGGAAACAGGGCGGGAGAGACCCAGTACTTC
CASSYGPGNRAGETQYF
>NA|TRBV18|NA|TRBJ1-2
TGTGCCAGCTCACCACCGCAGCGCTTATATGGCTACACCTTC
CASSPPQRLYGYTF
>NA|TRBV20-1|NA|TRBJ1-1
TGCAGTCCTACGGTAGGGAGGAACACTGAAGCTTTCTTT
CSPTVGRNTEAFF
>NA|TRBV29-1|NA|TRBJ2-2
TGCAGCGTTTTAGTTTATTTAGGGCTTACCGGGGAGCTGTTTTTT
CSVLVYLGLTGELFF
>NA|TRBV29-1|TRBD1|TRBJ2-1
TGCAGCGTTGAACCTGGCCTTGGGACAGCCTACAATGAGCAGTTCTTC
CSVEPGLGTAYNEQFF
>NA|TRBV20-1|NA|TRBJ1-1
TGCAGTGCTAGCCGGGATAGCGGTAACACTGAAGCTTTCTTT
CSASRDSGNTEAFF
>NA|TRBV20-1|TRBD2|TRBJ2-2
TGCAGTGCTAGAGAGGGCGGGGGGTACACCGGGGAGCTGTTTTTT
CSAREGGGYTGELFF
>NA|TRBV12-3/TRBV12-4|NA|TRBJ1-2
TGTGCCAGCAGTCCCCGTATCAGGGTCGCGTATGGCTACACCTTC
CASSPRIRVAYGYTF
>NA|TRBV11-1|NA|TRBJ1-2
TGTGCCAGCAGCCGGGAGAATAACTATGGCTACACCTTC
CASSRENNYGYTF
>NA|TRBV5-8|NA|TRBJ1-5
TGTGCCAGCAGTTGGGGCCGAGATAGCAATCAGCCCCAGCATTTT
CASSWGRDSNQPQHF
>NA|TRBV12-3/TRBV12-4|NA|TRBJ1-5
TGTGCCAGCAATCGGGGGGGGGCCTATCAGCCCCAGCATTTT
CASNRGGAYQPQHF
>NA|TRBV5-6|NA|TRBJ2-6
TGTGCCAGCAGCTTGGATGGGGGGCGGTACTCTGGGGCCAACGTCCTGACTTTC
CASSLDGGRYSGANVLTF
>NA|TRBV11-1|NA|TRBJ2-7
TGTGCCCCCCAAAAGGGGGACTCCTACGAGCAGTACTTC
CAPQKGDSYEQYF
>NA|TRBV28|NA|TRBJ1-1
TGTGCCAGCAGTTTGCCAGGGGACCACACTGAAGCTTTCTTT
CASSLPGDHTEAFF
>NA|TRBV20-1|NA|TRBJ1-2
TGCAGTGCTAGTACAGTGTCAGTAGGGGGTGGCTACACCTTC
CSASTVSVGGGYTF
>NA|TRBV6-1|NA|TRBJ2-1
TGTGCCAGCAGGGACGTTCGGAGAGGTGAGCAGTTCTTC
CASRDVRRGEQFF
>once|TRBV10-2|NA|TRBJ2-7
TGCGCCAGCAGCCAAAGGTCCGTCGAGGTGTACGAGCAGTACTTC
CASSQRSVEVYEQYF
>NA|TRBV5-6|NA|TRBJ1-1
TGTGCCAGCAGCTTGGGTCTGGGAGTGAACACTGAAGCTTTCTTT
CASSLGLGVNTEAFF
>NA|TRBV12-3/TRBV12-4|NA|TRBJ1-5
TGTGCCAGCAGTTTATCAGGGGTCAATAGCAATCAGCCCCAGCATTTT
CASSLSGVNSNQPQHF
>NA|TRBV19|NA|TRBJ2-3
TGTGCCAGTAGTATAGAGGCTACAATAGATACGCAGTATTTT
CASSIEATIDTQYF
>NA|TRBV10-2|NA|TRBJ2-7
TGCGCCAGCAGTGACAGGAATAATTACGAGCAGTACTTC
CASSDRNNYEQYF
>NA|TRBV10-3|NA|TRBJ1-3
TGTGCCATCAGTGAAACAGGCCCGAGCTCTGGAAACACCATATATTTT
CAISETGPSSGNTIYF
>NA|TRBV30|NA|TRBJ1-2
TGTGCCTGGAGTGTATCTGGGGCGGGGCCTGGCTACACCTTC
CAWSVSGAGPGYTF
>NA|TRBV25-1|NA|TRBJ1-5
TGTGCCAGCAGTGAAGCGGATCAGCCCCAGCATTTT
CASSEADQPQHF
>NA|TRBV6-1|NA|TRBJ2-5
TGTGCCAGCAATTCGGACGCCTACCAAGAGACCCAGTACTTC
CASNSDAYQETQYF
>NA|TRBV6-1|NA|TRBJ2-7
TGTGCCAGCACCAAGGGGAGGGAGCAGTACTTC
CASTKGREQYF
>NA|TRBV6-4|TRBD2|TRBJ2-3
TGTGCCAGCAGTGTTGAGGCTAGCGGGGGCACAGATACGCAGTATTTT
CASSVEASGGTDTQYF
>NA|TRBV15|NA|TRBJ1-2
TGTGCCACCAGCTTAGGTGCGGCGGTCGATGGCTACACCTTC
CATSLGAAVDGYTF
>few|TRBV5-1|TRBD1|TRBJ2-6
TGCGCCAGCAGCTCGGTTACAGGGGTAACTGGGGCCAACGTCCTGACTTTC
CASSSVTGVTGANVLTF
>NA|TRBV19|TRBD2|TRBJ2-1
TGTGCCAGTAGTATCCCCCCCGGGACTAGCGGAAACAATGAGCAGTTCTTC
CASSIPPGTSGNNEQFF
>NA|TRBV3-1|NA|TRBJ1-2
TGTGCCAGCAGCCAAGGGGACGGAATGGGCGGCTATGGCTACACCTTC
CASSQGDGMGGYGYTF
>NA|TRBV20-1|NA|TRBJ2-3
TGCAGTGCTAGAGATGGGCTGCCCTCTGCGCAGTATTTT
CSARDGLPSAQYF
>once|TRBV29-1|NA|TRBJ1-3
TGCAGCGTTGAAAACGCAGGGGCGGGAGAAAACACCATATATTTT
CSVENAGAGENTIYF
>once|TRBV2|TRBD1|TRBJ1-5
TGTGCCAGCAGTACAGGGGGGCCCCAGCATTTT
CASSTGGPQHF
>NA|TRBV5-1|NA|TRBJ2-7
TGCGCCAGCAGCTGGGACGGAAAGTACGAGCAGTACTTC
CASSWDGKYEQYF
>NA|TRBV6-1|TRBD2|TRBJ2-5
TGTGCCAGCAGGACTTCGGTAGCGGGGGGGACCCCCAGAGAGACCCAGTACTTC
CASRTSVAGGTPRETQYF
>NA|TRBV5-1|NA|TRBJ2-1
TGCGCCAGCAGCCCCCAGGGTTATGAGCAGTTCTTC
CASSPQGYEQFF
>NA|TRBV20-1|NA|TRBJ1-2
TGCAGTGCTAGAGATCCCCGGACTAATGGCTACACCTTC
CSARDPRTNGYTF
>NA|TRBV6-6|NA|TRBJ2-5
TGTGCCAGCAGTTACGTCTCCTCCCAAGAGACCCAGTACTTC
CASSYVSSQETQYF
>NA|TRBV3-1|NA|TRBJ1-5
TGTGCCAGCAGCCTCAGGGGTGATGGCAATCAGCCCCAGCATTTT
CASSLRGDGNQPQHF
>NA|TRBV6-1|NA|TRBJ1-1
TGTGCCAGCAGTGAACATCAGACGGGGACGGATACTGAAGCTTTCTTT
CASSEHQTGTDTEAFF
>NA|TRBV20-1|NA|TRBJ2-7
TGCAGTGCTAGAGATTGGGACGGACGGAACGAGCAGTACTTC
CSARDWDGRNEQYF
>NA|TRBV3-1|NA|TRBJ1-2
TGTGCCAGCAGCCAAAGGGGCTTTGAGAATGGCTACACCTTC
CASSQRGFENGYTF
>NA|TRBV5-1|NA|TRBJ2-1
TGCGCCAGCAGCTCCATGGGGGATTACTCCTACAATGAGCAGTTCTTC
CASSSMGDYSYNEQFF
>NA|TRBV19|NA|TRBJ1-5
TGTGCCAGTAGTATAGATCCGGGGGGGATTCAGCCCCAGCATTTT
CASSIDPGGIQPQHF
>NA|TRBV4-1|NA|TRBJ1-6
TGCGCCAGCAGCCAAGAAACCTTTACCCCGGGACGGGGAGTTTCACCCCTCCACTTT
CASSQETFTPGRGVSPLHF
>NA|TRBV29-1|NA|TRBJ1-1
TGCAGCGTTGACAGGGAGGACACTGAAGCTTTCTTT
CSVDREDTEAFF
>NA|TRBV5-1|TRBD1|TRBJ1-1
TGCGCCAGCAGCTTGACTGGGACAGTCGAAGCTTTCTTT
CASSLTGTVEAFF
>few|TRBV2|NA|TRBJ2-7
TGTGCCAGCAGTGCCTACGAGCAGTACTTC
CASSAYEQYF
>NA|TRBV6-1|TRBD2|TRBJ2-3
TGTGCCAGCAGTGAGGGTAGCGGGGGGGCCGATACGCAGTATTTT
CASSEGSGGADTQYF
>NA|TRBV24-1|TRBD1|TRBJ2-5
TGTGCCACCAGTGATCCGACAGGGGGCGTTGAGACCCAGTACTTC
CATSDPTGGVETQYF